This T cell receptor (beta chain) was identified during a study of blood T cell repertoires in COVID-19. The V gene end was trimmed by 2 bases and the J gene end by 5 bases; junction bases not matched to a gene: 7. Germline V gene sequence: CDR1 SGDLS, CDR2 YYNGEE. The CDR3 loop spans 16 amino acids. The protocol was immunoSEQ multiplex PCR, while the TCRdb copy is restricted to in-frame clones and leaves out a portion. Among about 33,000 clones, approximately 90% were seen once, and the ten largest hold 9.9%. This TCR came from a human donor with active COVID-19. The donor label of this sample is uncertain. The sequenced material came from peripheral blood. V usage is TRBV9 and J usage is TRBJ2-5; 12 bases map to TRBD1. The CDR3 DNA follows: TGTGCCAGCAGCGTGGGGACAGGGGGCAACTTGGAGACCCAGTACTTC. Its protein is CASSVGTGGNLETQYF.